A single sample gave rise to the 22 T cell receptor beta chains below, sequenced in a study of blood T cell repertoires in COVID-19. TCRdb's copy holds only in-frame clones and misses some; the assay was immunoSEQ multiplex PCR. The sample lists just over 250,000 clones; 88% were seen once. The sequencing input was peripheral blood. The receptors shown here come from a woman in her seventies with COVID-19, enrolled during active disease.

This chain links TRBV18 with TRBJ2-7; D remains ambiguous. Trimming left V 6 bases short and J 2 bases short, with 11 bases between. Germline CDR1 KGHSH, CDR2 LQKENI. CDR3 length: 13 amino acids. CDR3 region: CASSPSTAYEQYF. The CDR3 nucleotides read TGTGCCAGCTCTCCGTCTACCGCCTACGAGCAGTACTTC.

The CDR3 coding sequence is TGTGCCACCATGCCTCGACAGGGGAGGGACACTGAAGCTTTCTTT. Translation: CATMPRQGRDTEAFF. The chain employs TRBV24-1 and TRBJ1-1, with 8 positions matching TRBD1. CDR1 and CDR2 (germline): KGHDR, SFDVKD. The CDR3 totals 15 residues. J gave up 3 bases and V 8 bases, and 10 bases lay outside the gene matches.

This clone was counted once. The chain recombines TRBV5-1 with TRBJ2-4, with 7 bases identical to TRBD1. V gave up 3 bases and J gave up 1 base; unmatched junction bases: 7. CDR3 length: 16 amino acids. Germline lookup yields CDR1 SGHRS and CDR2 YFSETQ. For the CDR3, the DNA is TGCGCCAGCAGCTCACAGGGGCCGTCTGCCAAAAACATTCAGTACTTC. Translating it yields CASSSQGPSAKNIQYF.

CDR3 residues: CASSLDGGAYEQYF. The CDR3 DNA reads as TGTGCCAGCAGCTTAGATGGGGGGGCCTACGAGCAGTACTTC. The V and J genes are TRBV7-9 and TRBJ2-7, with 7 bases aligning to TRBD2. There are 14 residues in the CDR3. With V trimmed by 1 base and J by 2 bases, 2 bases remained unmatched. Germline CDR1 reads SEHNR; CDR2 reads FQNEAQ (reference sequence).

This clone was seen a handful of times. The gene calls are TRBV5-1 and TRBJ2-5, with D tentatively TRBD2 (5 bases). Germline values: CDR1 SGHRS, CDR2 YFSETQ. The CDR3 consists of 13 residues. The V gene lost 7 bases and the J gene lost 4 bases, with 14 bases spanning the gap. The CDR3 spells CASRNIEGETQYF. CDR3 sequence (DNA): TGCGCCAGCCGGAATATCGAGGGAGAGACCCAGTACTTC.

V and J are TRBV9 and TRBJ1-2; 10 bases map to TRBD1. Germline assignment: CDR1 SGDLS and CDR2 YYNGEE. Trimming removed 4 bases from V and 5 bases from J; junction bases left unmatched: 8. The CDR3 loop spans 15 amino acids. For the CDR3, the DNA is TGTGCCAGCAGCTTCCCTCCGGGACAGGGGTATGGCTACACCTTC. It specifies CASSFPPGQGYGYTF.

J is TRBJ2-7 and V is TRBV24-1; possible D gene TRBD1, 6 bases. The CDR3 loop spans 13 amino acids. Deletions cut 7 bases from V and 0 bases from J, with 9 bases between. Per germline, CDR1 KGHDR and CDR2 SFDVKD. The CDR3 sequence: CATRDSLSYEQYF. CDR3 sequence (DNA): TGTGCCACCAGGGACAGTCTCTCCTACGAGCAGTACTTC.

The chain employs TRBV10-3 and TRBJ2-2, with 9 bases lining up with TRBD1. The CDR3 is 15 amino acids. Germline assignment: CDR1 ENHRY and CDR2 SYGVKD. Trimming removed 0 bases from V and 6 bases from J; junction bases left unmatched: 2. The CDR3 sequence: CAISESQGAAGELFF. As DNA, the CDR3 is TGTGCCATCAGTGAGTCACAGGGGGCGGCCGGGGAGCTGTTTTTT.

The chain uses TRBV28 and TRBJ2-3; D perhaps matches TRBD1 (5 bases). The CDR3 contains 14 residues. Deletions cut 2 bases from V and 8 bases from J, with 14 bases between. CDR1 and CDR2 from the germline V gene are MDHEN and SYDVKM. This CDR3 reads CASSLADSLGTQYF. In nucleotides, the CDR3 is TGTGCCAGCAGTTTAGCAGACAGTTTGGGTACGCAGTATTTT.

This chain links TRBV20-1 with TRBJ2-3; 7 positions agree with TRBD2. The CDR3 consists of 16 residues. With 3 bases clipped from V and 2 bases from J, the junction kept 11 bases outside the gene matches. The germline gives CDR1 DFQATT, CDR2 SNEGSKA (reference sequence). The CDR3 here is CSASIASGYYTDTQYF. The CDR3 DNA sequence: TGCAGTGCTAGTATAGCTAGCGGATACTACACAGATACGCAGTATTTT.

The chain recombines TRBV25-1 with TRBJ1-2; TRBD1 matches at 8 bases. With 6 bases clipped from V and 8 bases from J, the junction kept 5 bases outside the gene matches. The CDR3 consists of 12 residues. CDR1 MGHDK and CDR2 SYGVNS come from the germline V gene. The CDR3: CASSLGQGGYTF. CDR3 in DNA: TGTGCCAGCAGCCTTGGACAGGGCGGCTACACCTTC.

The table lists this clone with a count of one. The CDR3, as DNA: TGTGCCACCACCGACAGCTCGGGGGATGGCTACACCTTC. This codes for CATTDSSGDGYTF. The genes are TRBV24-1 and TRBJ1-2, with D possibly being TRBD1 (5 bases). The germline V and J ends were trimmed by 8 bases and 6 bases, with 15 bases remaining between them. Germline V lookup: CDR1 KGHDR, CDR2 SFDVKD. There are 13 residues in the CDR3.

The sample holds many counts of this clone. The J gene is TRBJ2-2, the V gene TRBV19; 7 bases are shared with TRBD2. The CDR3 is 15 residues long. Trimming cost V 5 bases and J 6 bases; bases outside gene matches: 9. Looked up from germline, CDR1 is LNHDA and CDR2 is SQIVND (reference sequence). This CDR3 is CASSLSGGSSGELFF. CDR3 coding DNA: TGTGCCAGTAGTTTGTCGGGAGGAAGTTCCGGGGAGCTGTTTTTT.

The V call is TRBV7-8, the J call TRBJ1-6; 8 bases are shared with TRBD1. The junction had 5 bases not matched to a gene; V was cut back by 4 bases and J by 9 bases. CDR1 is SGHVS, CDR2 FQNEAQ, per germline. The CDR3 loop spans 14 amino acids. CDR3 residues: CASSSDRVSSPLHF. DNA of the CDR3: TGTGCCAGCAGCTCGGACAGGGTTTCTTCACCCCTCCACTTT.

This chain uses TRBV15 with TRBJ2-5; TRBD2 matches at 13 bases. V shed 4 bases, J shed 5 bases, and the junction held 7 bases outside the gene matches. CDR1 is LNHNV, CDR2 YYDKDF, per germline (reference sequence). The CDR3 loop spans 16 amino acids. The CDR3 reads CATSTILAGGRETQYF. Here the CDR3 DNA reads TGTGCCACCAGCACTATACTAGCGGGAGGGCGGGAGACCCAGTACTTC. Using reference TRBV15 and TRBJ2-5 for the parts outside the CDR3, the full variable domain is DAMVIQNPRYQVTQFGKPVTLSCSQTLNHNVMYWYQQKSSQAPKLLFHYYDKDFNNEADTPDNFQSRRPNTSFCFLDIRSPGLGDTAMYLCATSTILAGGRETQYFGPGTRLLVL.

This clone was observed a handful of times. The chain recombines TRBV5-4 with TRBJ1-2; maybe TRBD1 (5 bases). Germline values: CDR1 SGHNT, CDR2 YYREEE (reference sequence). This CDR3 comprises 13 residues. The germline V and J ends were trimmed by 5 bases and 10 bases, with 18 bases remaining between them. The CDR3 sequence: CASSSTGSASYTF. CDR3 nucleotides: TGTGCCAGCAGTTCCACAGGATCCGCCTCCTACACCTTC.

The chain has TRBV7-9 and TRBJ2-1; 9 nucleotides match TRBD1. This CDR3 is built from 17 residues. From germline, CDR1 is SEHNR and CDR2 FQNEAQ (reference sequence). The junction had 13 bases not matched to a gene; V was cut back by 5 bases and J by 5 bases. The CDR3 DNA reads TGTGCCAGCAGCCCGCTTTTCCGGGACAGGGTCCACAATGAGCAGTTCTTC. This gives the protein CASSPLFRDRVHNEQFF.

The chain recombines TRBV11-3 with TRBJ2-2; 13 nucleotides align to TRBD2. This CDR3 is built from 17 residues. Germline CDR1 is SGHNT and CDR2 is YENEEA. The V gene end was trimmed by 0 bases and the J gene end by 6 bases; junction bases not matched to a gene: 4. CDR3 nucleotides: TGTGCCAGCAGCTTAGAAGGACTAGCGGGAGACGCCGGGGAGCTGTTTTTT. It codes for CASSLEGLAGDAGELFF.

V usage is TRBV6-1 and J usage is TRBJ1-5; 7 nucleotides line up with TRBD1. The V gene's germline CDR1 is MNHNS and CDR2 SASEGT. This CDR3 contains 16 residues. The ends lost 4 bases at V and 0 bases at J; junction bases unmatched: 6. The DNA for the CDR3 is TGTGCCAGCAGTGCGAGAGGGACAGATAGCAATCAGCCCCAGCATTTT. Its protein product is CASSARGTDSNQPQHF.

The rearrangement joins TRBV6-2 or TRBV6-3 to TRBJ2-1; TRBD2 matches 8 bases. The CDR3 runs 15 residues. Trimming took 2 bases from V and 7 from J; bases not matched to a gene: 7. Looked up from germline, CDR1 is MNHEY and CDR2 is SVGEGT. The CDR3 loop is CASSYPDSGGNEQFF. The CDR3 bases are TGTGCCAGCAGTTACCCTGACTCGGGAGGGAATGAGCAGTTCTTC.

J is TRBJ2-7 and V is TRBV5-5; a weak D match, TRBD2 (5 bases). The CDR3 totals 14 residues. The germline CDR1 and CDR2 sequences are SGHKS and YYEKEE (reference sequence). V lost 4 bases and J lost 5, with 16 bases in between. This CDR3 is CASSQPPAEDEQYF. The CDR3 DNA reads TGTGCCAGCAGCCAACCCCCCGCGGAGGACGAGCAGTACTTC.

This clone was detected only a few times. The chain combines TRBV3-1 (or the pseudogene TRBV3-2) with TRBJ2-7; TRBD2 agrees at 10 bases. V dropped 1 base and J dropped 1; count of bases not matched to a gene: 4. The CDR3 extends over 16 amino acids. Germline V lookup: CDR1 LGHDT, CDR2 YNNKEL (reference sequence). CDR3 in amino acids: CASSQGASGSSYEQYF. CDR3 nucleotides: TGTGCCAGCAGCCAAGGGGCTAGCGGGAGTTCCTACGAGCAGTACTTC.